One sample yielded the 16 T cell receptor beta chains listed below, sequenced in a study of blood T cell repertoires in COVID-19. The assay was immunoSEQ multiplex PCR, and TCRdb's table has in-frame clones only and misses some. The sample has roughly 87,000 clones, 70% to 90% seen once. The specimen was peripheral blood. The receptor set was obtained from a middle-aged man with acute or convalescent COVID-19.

The CDR3 nucleotides are TGTGCCAGCTCACCTATTTGGCAGTCAAATTCACCCCTCCACTTT. Translated, it gives CASSPIWQSNSPLHF. The chain joins TRBV18 to TRBJ1-6; no reliable D call. V was trimmed by 3 bases and J by 7 bases, leaving 13 bases between them. The CDR3 spans 15 residues. Per the germline V gene, CDR1 is KGHSH and CDR2 is LQKENI.

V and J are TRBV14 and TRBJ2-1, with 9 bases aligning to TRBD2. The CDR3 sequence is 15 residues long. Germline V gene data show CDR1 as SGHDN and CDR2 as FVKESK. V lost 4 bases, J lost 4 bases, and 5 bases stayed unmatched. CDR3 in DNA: TGTGCCAGCAGCCCCCGGCTAGCGGGATACAATGAGCAGTTCTTC. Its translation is CASSPRLAGYNEQFF. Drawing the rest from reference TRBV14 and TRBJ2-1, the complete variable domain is EAGVTQFPSHSVIEKGQTVTLRCDPISGHDNLYWYRRVMGKEIKFLLHFVKESKQDESGMPNNRFLAERTGGTYSTLKVQPAELEDSGVYFCASSPRLAGYNEQFFGPGTRLTVL.

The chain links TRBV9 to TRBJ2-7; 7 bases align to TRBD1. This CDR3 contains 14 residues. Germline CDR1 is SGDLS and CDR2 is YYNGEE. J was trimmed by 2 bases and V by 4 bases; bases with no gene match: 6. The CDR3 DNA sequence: TGTGCCAGCAGCCTCCGGACAGGTCCCTACGAGCAGTACTTC. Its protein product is CASSLRTGPYEQYF.

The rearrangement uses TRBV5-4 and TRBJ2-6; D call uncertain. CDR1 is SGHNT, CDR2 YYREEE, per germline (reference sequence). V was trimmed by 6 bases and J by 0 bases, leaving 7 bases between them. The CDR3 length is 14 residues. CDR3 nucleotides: TGTGCCAGCAATGCGAACTCTGGGGCCAACGTCCTGACTTTC. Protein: CASNANSGANVLTF. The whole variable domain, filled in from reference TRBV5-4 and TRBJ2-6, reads ETGVTQSPTHLIKTRGQQVTLRCSSQSGHNTVSWYQQALGQGPQFIFQYYREEENGRGNFPPRFSGLQFPNYSSELNVNALELDDSALYLCASNANSGANVLTFGAGSRLTVL.

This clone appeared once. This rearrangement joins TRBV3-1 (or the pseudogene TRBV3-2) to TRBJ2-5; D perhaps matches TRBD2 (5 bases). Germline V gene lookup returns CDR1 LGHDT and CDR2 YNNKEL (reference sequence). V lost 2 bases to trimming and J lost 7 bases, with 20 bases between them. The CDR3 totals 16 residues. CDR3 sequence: CASSQIPGDVWVTQYF. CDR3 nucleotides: TGTGCCAGCAGCCAAATCCCCGGGGATGTGTGGGTGACCCAGTACTTC.

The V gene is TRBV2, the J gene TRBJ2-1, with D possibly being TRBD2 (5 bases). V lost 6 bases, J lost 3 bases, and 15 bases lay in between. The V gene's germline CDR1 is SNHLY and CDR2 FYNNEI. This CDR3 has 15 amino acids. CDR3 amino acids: CASRLPGGLYNEQFF. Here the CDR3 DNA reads TGTGCCAGCAGACTTCCAGGCGGACTCTACAATGAGCAGTTCTTC. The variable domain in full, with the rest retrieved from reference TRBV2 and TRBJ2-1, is EPEVTQTPSHQVTQMGQEVILRCVPISNHLYFYWYRQILGQKVEFLVSFYNNEISEKSEIFDDQFSVERPDGSNFTLKIRSTKLEDSAMYFCASRLPGGLYNEQFFGPGTRLTVL.

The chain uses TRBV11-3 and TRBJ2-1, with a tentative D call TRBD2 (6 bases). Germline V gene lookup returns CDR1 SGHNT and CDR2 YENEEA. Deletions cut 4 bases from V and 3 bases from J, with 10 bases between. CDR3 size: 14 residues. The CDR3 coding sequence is TGTGCCAGCAGCTCGACTAGTGGCTACAATGAGCAGTTCTTC. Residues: CASSSTSGYNEQFF.

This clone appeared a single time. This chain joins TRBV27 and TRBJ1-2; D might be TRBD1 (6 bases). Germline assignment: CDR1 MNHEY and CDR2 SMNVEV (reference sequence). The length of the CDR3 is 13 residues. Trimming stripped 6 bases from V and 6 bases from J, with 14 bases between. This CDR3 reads CASRDSRRDGYTF. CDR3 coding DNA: TGTGCCAGCAGGGACAGCCGTCGAGATGGCTACACCTTC.

The CDR3 nucleotides read TGCAGTGCTAGTACGAGTTTCCGGCTAGCGGGAGCGCCCTCCTACGAGCAGTACTTC. This gives the protein CSASTSFRLAGAPSYEQYF. The chain uses TRBV20-1 and TRBJ2-7; 10 positions agree with TRBD2. Germline CDR1 DFQATT, CDR2 SNEGSKA (reference sequence). J gave up 0 bases and V 3 bases, and 17 bases lay outside the gene matches. This CDR3 comprises 19 residues.

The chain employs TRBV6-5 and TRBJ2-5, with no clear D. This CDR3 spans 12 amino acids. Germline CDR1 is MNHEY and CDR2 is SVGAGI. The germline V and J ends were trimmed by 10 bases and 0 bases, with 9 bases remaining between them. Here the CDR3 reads CATWAHQETQYF. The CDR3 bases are TGTGCCACATGGGCTCACCAAGAGACCCAGTACTTC.

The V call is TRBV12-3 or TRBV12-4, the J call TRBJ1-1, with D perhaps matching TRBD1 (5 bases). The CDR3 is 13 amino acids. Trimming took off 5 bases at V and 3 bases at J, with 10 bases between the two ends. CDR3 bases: TGTGCCAGCAGTACGGGGGTGTACACTGAAGCTTTCTTT. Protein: CASSTGVYTEAFF.

The CDR3 loop reads CASSAGTVYGYTF. CDR3 coding DNA: TGTGCCAGTAGTGCCGGGACAGTCTATGGCTACACCTTC. V usage is TRBV19 and J usage is TRBJ1-2; 7 bases map to TRBD1. The CDR3 is 13 amino acids. CDR1 LNHDA and CDR2 SQIVND come from the germline V gene (reference sequence). V was pared by 5 bases and J by 4 bases, with 4 bases of the junction left unmatched.

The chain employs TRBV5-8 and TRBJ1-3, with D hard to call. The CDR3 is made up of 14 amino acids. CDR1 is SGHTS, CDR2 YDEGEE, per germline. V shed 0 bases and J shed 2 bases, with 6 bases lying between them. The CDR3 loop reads CASSLGQAGNTIYF. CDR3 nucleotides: TGTGCCAGCAGCTTGGGGCAGGCTGGAAACACCATATATTTT.

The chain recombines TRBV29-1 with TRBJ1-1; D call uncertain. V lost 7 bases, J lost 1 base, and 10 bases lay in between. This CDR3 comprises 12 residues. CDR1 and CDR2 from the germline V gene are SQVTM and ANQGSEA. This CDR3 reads CSATVTNTEAFF. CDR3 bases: TGCAGCGCTACAGTGACGAACACTGAAGCTTTCTTT. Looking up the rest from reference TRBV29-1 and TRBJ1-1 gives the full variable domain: SAVISQKPSRDICQRGTSLTIQCQVDSQVTMMFWYRQQPGQSLTLIATANQGSEATYESGFVIDKFPISRPNLTFSTLTVSNMSPEDSSIYLCSATVTNTEAFFGQGTRLTVV.

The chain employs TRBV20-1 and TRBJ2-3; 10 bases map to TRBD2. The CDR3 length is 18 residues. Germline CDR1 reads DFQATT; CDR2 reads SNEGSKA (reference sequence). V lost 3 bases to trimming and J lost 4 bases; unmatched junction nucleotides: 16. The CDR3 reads CSASSFSGRTRGPDTQYF. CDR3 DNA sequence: TGCAGTGCTAGTAGTTTTAGCGGGAGGACTCGGGGCCCAGATACGCAGTATTTT.

CDR3 coding DNA: TGTGCCTGGAGTGTGGGGGGGAGATGGACTGAAGCTTTCTTT. Its protein product is CAWSVGGRWTEAFF. The chain recombines TRBV30 with TRBJ1-1; tentatively, D is TRBD1 (5 bases). V lost 0 bases to trimming and J lost 5 bases, with 13 bases between them. The germline CDR1 and CDR2 sequences are GTSNPN and SVGIG (reference sequence). The length of the CDR3 is 14 residues.